This T cell receptor beta chain was found in a study of blood T cells in healthy people across ages. CDR1 is SEHNR and CDR2 is FQNEAQ in the germline V gene (reference sequence). The CDR3 runs 14 residues. V shed 5 bases, J shed 6 bases, and the junction held 6 bases outside the gene matches. Through a sample-barcoded 5' primer and a J-beta primer mix, a second PCR was run for roughly 7 to 12 cycles. Per-sample output comprised a minimum of 2.5 million paired-end reads containing CDR3. TCRdb independently ran MiXCR on the 5' RACE reads; one entry per CDR3 protein. The sample carries under 1,000,000 distinct CDR3 sequences, approximately 35% recorded once.

V usage is TRBV7-9 and J usage is TRBJ1-4; 7 nucleotides agree with TRBD1. The sequence was collected from a man aged 18 to 29 in good health. The material sequenced was blood. The CDR3 nucleotides are TGTGCCAGCAGCCCCGGGACAGAAGATGAAAAACTGTTTTTT. As protein: CASSPGTEDEKLFF.